The TCR beta chain under discussion was sequenced for a study of blood T cell repertoires in COVID-19. The wider study: Material from acute and convalescent COVID-19 was sourced from the United States, Italy and Spain.

Sequencing used immunoSEQ multiplex PCR; TCRdb keeps in-frame clones, though not all of them. Of more than 85,000 clones detected, 88% appear once; the ten largest clones hold over 3%. The clonotype comes from a woman aged 45-65 years with acute or convalescent COVID-19. Sequenced material: peripheral blood.

Here the CDR3 DNA reads TGTGCCAGCAGCATAAACAGCGGGAGACCTTACGAGCAGTACTTC. Translated, it gives CASSINSGRPYEQYF. The rearrangement links TRBV7-9 to TRBJ2-7; 8 nucleotides agree with TRBD2. The CDR3 sequence is 15 residues long. Germline-derived CDR1 and CDR2 are SEHNR and FQNEAQ (reference sequence). The trim removed 5 bases at V and 4 bases at J, leaving 10 bases unmatched.